Presented here are 15 T cell receptor beta chains from one specimen sequenced in a study of T cells in localized non-small cell lung cancer. Only in-frame clones appear in the TCRdb table, and some are missing; sequencing was by immunoSEQ multiplex PCR. In the table there are around 70,000 clones, 80% to 90% of which are singletons. The source was peripheral blood, collected before any cancer treatment. Receptors originate from a male donor aged 60 or over with stage III squamous cell lung carcinoma.

The rearrangement uses TRBV11-2 and TRBJ2-1; no clear D. The CDR3 has 13 amino acids. Germline V lookup: CDR1 SGHAT, CDR2 FQNNGV. V was cut by 1 base and J by 5 bases, with 6 bases left in between. The CDR3 DNA sequence: TGTGCCAGCAGCTTAGGGCCGAACAATGAGCAGTTCTTC. Its protein product is CASSLGPNNEQFF.

The chain carries TRBV9 and TRBJ2-2; D is uncertain. V lost 2 bases and J 4 bases, leaving 15 bases between the germline ends. From germline, CDR1 is SGDLS and CDR2 YYNGEE. The CDR3 is made up of 16 amino acids. The CDR3 DNA reads TGTGCCAGCAGCGTGGTACCAGTGGCGACCACCGGGGAGCTGTTTTTT. It translates to CASSVVPVATTGELFF.

This chain connects TRBV9 to TRBJ1-1; TRBD1 aligns across 9 bases. V lost 3 bases to trimming and J lost 11 bases; unmatched junction nucleotides: 11. The length of the CDR3 is 14 residues. Germline V gene sequence: CDR1 SGDLS, CDR2 YYNGEE. The CDR3 here is CASSAAGTGSGAFF. In DNA, the CDR3 is TGTGCCAGCAGCGCAGCCGGGACAGGGAGCGGGGCTTTCTTT. Drawing the rest from reference TRBV9 and TRBJ1-1, the complete variable domain is DSGVTQTPKHLITATGQRVTLRCSPRSGDLSVYWYQQSLDQGLQFLIQYYNGEERAKGNILERFSAQQFPDLHSELNLSSLELGDSALYFCASSAAGTGSGAFFGQGTRLTVV.

The genes are TRBV18 and TRBJ1-2, with 9 bases lining up with TRBD1. The CDR3 is 14 residues long. V dropped 3 bases and J dropped 7; count of bases not matched to a gene: 6. Germline CDR1 reads KGHSH; CDR2 reads LQKENI. The CDR3 region is CASSPSTGGGGYTF. The CDR3 DNA reads TGTGCCAGCTCACCCTCAACAGGGGGCGGTGGCTACACCTTC.

A single count supports this clone. This chain links TRBV6-1 with TRBJ2-3; 9 positions match TRBD1. Germline lookup yields CDR1 MNHNS and CDR2 SASEGT. V trimming: 8 bases; J trimming: 1 base; junction bases outside the gene matches: 4. The CDR3 runs 14 residues. The CDR3 loop is CASLYRGRTDTQYF. The CDR3 DNA reads TGTGCCAGCTTGTACAGGGGGCGCACAGATACGCAGTATTTT.

The rearrangement links TRBV10-3 to TRBJ2-7, with 8 bases matching TRBD1. V shed 4 bases and J 2 bases; nucleotides not matched to a gene: 4. The CDR3 extends over 14 amino acids. CDR1 ENHRY and CDR2 SYGVKD come from the germline V gene. CDR3 nucleotides: TGTGCCATCAGTGCCGCAGGGGGCCCCTACGAGCAGTACGTC. It is translated as CAISAAGGPYEQYV.

The rearrangement links TRBV2 to TRBJ1-5; no reliable D call. The CDR3 runs to 15 residues. V gave up 5 bases and J gave up 6 bases, with 17 bases separating them. Germline V CDR1 and CDR2: SNHLY, FYNNEI. The CDR3 region has the DNA TGTGCCAGCAGTCCTTTACGGGAGTCGGGTCAGCCCCAGCATTTT. Translating gives CASSPLRESGQPQHF.

The chain couples TRBV4-3 to TRBJ1-2, with unresolved D. The CDR3 is 14 amino acids. The germline V gene encodes CDR1 LGHNA and CDR2 YSLEER. Trimming pared 0 bases from V and 5 bases from J, leaving 10 bases between. CDR3 sequence (DNA): TGCGCCAGCAGCCAAGATCTTGCAAGTTATGGCTACACCTTC. Translating gives CASSQDLASYGYTF.

The chain couples TRBV5-6 to TRBJ1-6; 9 nucleotides match TRBD1. The ends lost 2 bases at V and 7 bases at J; junction bases unmatched: 7. This CDR3 region has 16 residues. The V gene's germline CDR1 is SGHDT and CDR2 YYEEEE. DNA for the CDR3: TGTGCCAGCAGCTTCGGGACAGGGACGGGAAATTCACCCCTCCACTTT. This translates into CASSFGTGTGNSPLHF.

This chain uses TRBV7-2 with TRBJ1-5, with a possible D match to TRBD1 (5 bases). V was clipped by 5 bases and J by 7 bases, with 12 bases between them. The germline V gene has CDR1 SGHTA and CDR2 FQGNSA. The CDR3 is 13 amino acids. As DNA, the CDR3 is TGTGCCAGCAGCCCCAGCGGGGGGCAGCCCCAGCATTTT. This translates into CASSPSGGQPQHF.

The gene calls are TRBV29-1 and TRBJ1-4; perhaps TRBD1 as D (6 bases). Germline V gene sequence: CDR1 SQVTM, CDR2 ANQGSEA. With 5 bases removed from V and 2 bases from J, the gap between germline ends came to 9 bases. This CDR3 is built from 13 residues. This CDR3 reads CSVLGGTNEKLFF. CDR3 bases: TGCAGCGTTCTAGGGGGTACTAATGAAAAACTGTTTTTT.

The CDR3 DNA sequence: TGTGCCAGCAGCTTAGGGGCCGGGGGCACTGAAGCTTTCTTT. Translated: CASSLGAGGTEAFF. The genes are TRBV7-9 and TRBJ1-1, with a possible D match to TRBD1 (5 bases). The CDR3 runs 14 residues. With 1 base removed from V and 4 bases from J, the gap between germline ends came to 10 bases. Germline V gives CDR1 SEHNR, CDR2 FQNEAQ (reference sequence). Full variable domain (rest looked up from reference TRBV7-9 and TRBJ1-1): DTGVSQNPRHKITKRGQNVTFRCDPISEHNRLYWYRQTLGQGPEFLTYFQNEAQLEKSRLLSDRFSAERPKGSFSTLEIQRTEQGDSAMYLCASSLGAGGTEAFFGQGTRLTVV.

As DNA, the CDR3 is TGTGCCAGCAGTGGGGGCTACACTGAAGCTTTCTTT. Translation gives CASSGGYTEAFF. This rearrangement joins TRBV25-1 to TRBJ1-1, with D possibly matching TRBD1 (5 bases). CDR1 is MGHDK and CDR2 is SYGVNS in the germline V gene. Deletions cut 4 bases from V and 3 bases from J, with 6 bases between. The CDR3 has 12 residues.

The chain links TRBV6-6 to TRBJ1-5, with no clear D. With 4 bases removed from V and 3 bases from J, the gap between germline ends came to 7 bases. Germline loops: CDR1 MNHNY, CDR2 SVGAGI (reference sequence). The CDR3 length is 13 residues. In DNA, the CDR3 is TGTGCCAGCAGTTTAGGTCTCAATCAGCCCCAGCATTTT. It codes for CASSLGLNQPQHF.

This sequence joins TRBV4-3 and TRBJ1-6, with TRBD1 identical over 7 bases. The CDR3 has 16 amino acids. J lost 5 bases, V lost 4 bases, and 8 bases had no gene match. Germline CDR1 is LGHNA and CDR2 is YSLEER. The chain's CDR3 is CASSPGGVQNNSPLHF. CDR3 nucleotides: TGCGCCAGCAGCCCAGGGGGGGTTCAGAATAATTCACCCCTCCACTTT.